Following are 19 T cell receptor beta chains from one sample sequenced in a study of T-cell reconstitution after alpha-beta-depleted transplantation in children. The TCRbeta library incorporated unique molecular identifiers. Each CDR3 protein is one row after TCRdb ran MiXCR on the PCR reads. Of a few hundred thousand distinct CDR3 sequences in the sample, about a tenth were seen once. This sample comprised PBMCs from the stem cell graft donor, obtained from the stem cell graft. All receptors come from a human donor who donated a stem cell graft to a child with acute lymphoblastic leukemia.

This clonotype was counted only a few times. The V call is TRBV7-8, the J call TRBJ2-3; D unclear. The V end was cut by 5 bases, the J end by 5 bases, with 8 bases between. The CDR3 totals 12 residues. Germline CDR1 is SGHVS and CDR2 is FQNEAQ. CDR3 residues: CASSLIIDTQYF. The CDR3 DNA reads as TGTGCCAGCAGCCTGATTATAGATACGCAGTATTTT.

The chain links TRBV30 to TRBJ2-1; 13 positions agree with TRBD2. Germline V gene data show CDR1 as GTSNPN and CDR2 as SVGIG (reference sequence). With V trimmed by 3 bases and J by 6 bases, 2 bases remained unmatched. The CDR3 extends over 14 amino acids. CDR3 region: CAWRTSGRPNEQFF. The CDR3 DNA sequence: TGTGCCTGGAGGACTAGCGGGAGGCCCAATGAGCAGTTCTTC.

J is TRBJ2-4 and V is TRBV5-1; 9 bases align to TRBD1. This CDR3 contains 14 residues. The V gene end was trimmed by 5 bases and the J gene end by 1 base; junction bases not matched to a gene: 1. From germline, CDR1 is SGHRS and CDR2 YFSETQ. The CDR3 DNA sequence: TGCGCCAGCAGAACAGGGGGCGCCAAAAACATTCAGTACTTC. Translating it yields CASRTGGAKNIQYF. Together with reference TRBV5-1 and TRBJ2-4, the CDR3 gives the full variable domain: KAGVTQTPRYLIKTRGQQVTLSCSPISGHRSVSWYQQTPGQGLQFLFEYFSETQRNKGNFPGRFSGRQFSNSRSEMNVSTLELGDSALYLCASRTGGAKNIQYFGAGTRLSVL.

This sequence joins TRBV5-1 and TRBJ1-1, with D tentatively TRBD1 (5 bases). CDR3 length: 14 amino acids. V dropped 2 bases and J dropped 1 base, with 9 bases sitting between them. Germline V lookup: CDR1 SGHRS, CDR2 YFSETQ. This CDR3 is CASSFDSWNTEAFF. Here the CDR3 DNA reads TGCGCCAGCAGCTTTGACAGCTGGAACACTGAAGCTTTCTTT.

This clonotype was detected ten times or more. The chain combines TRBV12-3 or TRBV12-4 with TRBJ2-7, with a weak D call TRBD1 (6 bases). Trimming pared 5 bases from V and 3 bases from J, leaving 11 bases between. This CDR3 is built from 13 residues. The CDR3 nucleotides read TGTGCCAGCAGTCTGGACAGACTCTACGAGCAGTACTTC. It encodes CASSLDRLYEQYF.

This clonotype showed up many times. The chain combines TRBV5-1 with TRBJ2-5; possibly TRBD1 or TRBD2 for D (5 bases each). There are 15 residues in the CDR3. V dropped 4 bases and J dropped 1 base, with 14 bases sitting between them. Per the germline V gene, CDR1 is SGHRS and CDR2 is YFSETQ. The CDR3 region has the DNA TGCGCCAGCAGCCGCGGGCCAGGGTTCCAAGAGACCCAGTACTTC. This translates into CASSRGPGFQETQYF.

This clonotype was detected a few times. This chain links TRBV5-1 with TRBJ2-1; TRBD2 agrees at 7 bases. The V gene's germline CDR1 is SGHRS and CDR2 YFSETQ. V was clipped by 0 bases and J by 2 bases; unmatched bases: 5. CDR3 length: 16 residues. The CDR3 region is CASSLAGGRAYNEQFF. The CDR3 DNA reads TGCGCCAGCAGCTTGGCGGGAGGACGGGCCTACAATGAGCAGTTCTTC.

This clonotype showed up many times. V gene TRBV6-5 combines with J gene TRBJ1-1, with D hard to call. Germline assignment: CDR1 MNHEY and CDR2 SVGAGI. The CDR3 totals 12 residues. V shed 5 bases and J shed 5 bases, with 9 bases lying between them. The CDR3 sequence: CASSRTGTEAFF. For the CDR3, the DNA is TGTGCCAGCAGTCGGACCGGGACTGAAGCTTTCTTT.

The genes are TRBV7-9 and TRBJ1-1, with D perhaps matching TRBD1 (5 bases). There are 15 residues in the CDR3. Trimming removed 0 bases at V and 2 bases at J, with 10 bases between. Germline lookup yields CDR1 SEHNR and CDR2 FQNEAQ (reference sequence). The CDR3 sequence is CASSLALGTNTEAFF. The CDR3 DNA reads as TGTGCCAGCAGCTTAGCGCTGGGGACTAACACTGAAGCTTTCTTT.

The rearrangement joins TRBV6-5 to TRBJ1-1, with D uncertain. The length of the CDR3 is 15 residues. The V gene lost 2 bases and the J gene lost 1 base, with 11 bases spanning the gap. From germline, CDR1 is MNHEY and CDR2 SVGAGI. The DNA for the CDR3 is TGTGCCAGCAGTTACCCCGGAGGAGCGAACACTGAAGCTTTCTTT. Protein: CASSYPGGANTEAFF.

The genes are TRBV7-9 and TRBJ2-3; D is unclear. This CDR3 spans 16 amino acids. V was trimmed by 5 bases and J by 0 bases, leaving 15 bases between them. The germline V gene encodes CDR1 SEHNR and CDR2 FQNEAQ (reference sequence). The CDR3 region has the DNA TGTGCCAGCAGCCCAACTGGCCCACCTAGCACAGATACGCAGTATTTT. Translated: CASSPTGPPSTDTQYF. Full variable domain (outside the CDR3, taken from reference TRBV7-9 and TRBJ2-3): DTGVSQNPRHKITKRGQNVTFRCDPISEHNRLYWYRQTLGQGPEFLTYFQNEAQLEKSRLLSDRFSAERPKGSFSTLEIQRTEQGDSAMYLCASSPTGPPSTDTQYFGPGTRLTVL.

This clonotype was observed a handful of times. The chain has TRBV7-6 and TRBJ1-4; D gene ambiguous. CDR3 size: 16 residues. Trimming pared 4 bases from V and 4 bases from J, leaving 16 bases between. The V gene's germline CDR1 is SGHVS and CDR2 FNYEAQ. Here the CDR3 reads CASSSRIGLGNEKLFF. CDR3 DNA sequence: TGTGCCAGCAGCTCCCGAATTGGGTTGGGTAATGAAAAACTGTTTTTT.

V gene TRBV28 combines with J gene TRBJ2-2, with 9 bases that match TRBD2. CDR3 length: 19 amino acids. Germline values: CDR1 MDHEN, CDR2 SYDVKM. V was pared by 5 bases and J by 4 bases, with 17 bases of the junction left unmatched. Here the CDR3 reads CASSPLGVAGDIGTGELFF. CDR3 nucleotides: TGTGCCAGCAGTCCTTTGGGAGTAGCGGGAGATATCGGCACCGGGGAGCTGTTTTTT.

The CDR3 nucleotides are TGTGCCAGCAGCTTAGTAGCGGGAGGTTCGAGCTCCTACAATGAGCAGTTCTTC. It encodes CASSLVAGGSSSYNEQFF. The rearrangement links TRBV7-8 to TRBJ2-1; 10 bases are shared with TRBD2. Germline V gene lookup returns CDR1 SGHVS and CDR2 FQNEAQ. This CDR3 is built from 18 residues. Trimming took 1 base from V and 0 from J; bases not matched to a gene: 6.

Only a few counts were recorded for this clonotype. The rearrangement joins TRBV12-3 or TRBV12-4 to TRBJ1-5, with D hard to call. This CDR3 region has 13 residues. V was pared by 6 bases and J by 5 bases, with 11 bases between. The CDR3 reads CASRREGDQPQHF. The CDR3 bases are TGTGCCAGCAGGAGGGAGGGAGATCAGCCCCAGCATTTT.

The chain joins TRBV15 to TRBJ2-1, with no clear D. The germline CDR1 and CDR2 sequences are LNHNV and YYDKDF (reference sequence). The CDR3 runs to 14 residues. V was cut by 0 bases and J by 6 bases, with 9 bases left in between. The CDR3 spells CATSRERLANEQFF. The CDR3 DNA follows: TGTGCCACCAGCAGAGAAAGACTTGCCAATGAGCAGTTCTTC.

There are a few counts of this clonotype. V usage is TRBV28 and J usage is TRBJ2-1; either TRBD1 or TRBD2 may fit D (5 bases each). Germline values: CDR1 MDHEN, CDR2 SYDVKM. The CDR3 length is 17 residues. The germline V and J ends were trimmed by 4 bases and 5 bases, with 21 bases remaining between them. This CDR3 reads CASSYFGPGRKDNEQFF. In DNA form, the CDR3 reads TGTGCCAGCAGTTACTTCGGACCGGGACGGAAAGACAATGAGCAGTTCTTC.

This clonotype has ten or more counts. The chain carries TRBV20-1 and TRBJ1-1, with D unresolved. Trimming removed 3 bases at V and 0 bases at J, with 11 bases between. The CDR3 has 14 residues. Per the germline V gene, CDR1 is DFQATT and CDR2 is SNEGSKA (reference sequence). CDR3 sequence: CSASPGNMNTEAFF. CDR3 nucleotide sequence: TGCAGTGCTAGTCCCGGTAACATGAACACTGAAGCTTTCTTT.

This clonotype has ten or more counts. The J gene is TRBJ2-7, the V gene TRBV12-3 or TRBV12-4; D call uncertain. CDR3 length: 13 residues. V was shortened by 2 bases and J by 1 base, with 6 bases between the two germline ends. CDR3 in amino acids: CASSLYGSYEQYF. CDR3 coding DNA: TGTGCCAGCAGTTTATACGGGTCCTACGAGCAGTACTTC.